A selection of T cell receptor beta chains follows, all from one sample in a study of blood T cells in healthy people across ages. TCRdb itself ran the 5' RACE reads through MiXCR, one entry per CDR3 protein. Among approximately 580,000 distinct CDR3 sequences listed, less than 25% were seen once. These sequences were also reported in another study, on T cells of mothers and their children.

The material sequenced was blood. These receptors were taken from a boy between 10 and 17 years old in good health. The conserved cysteine and the conserved F or W are not part of the CDR3 here. Fields, in order: J gene, D gene, V gene, CDR3 protein. D genes are given only for firm matches.

J: TRBJ1-2
D: TRBD1
V: TRBV4-3
CDR3: ASSQGTVNYGYT

J: TRBJ1-2
D: .
V: TRBV14
CDR3: ASSPTDIYGYT

J: TRBJ2-7
D: TRBD2
V: TRBV5-6
CDR3: ASSSQTIQRENPYEQY

J: TRBJ1-1
D: .
V: TRBV6-2/TRBV6-3
CDR3: ASSYLGGRNTEAF

J: TRBJ2-7
D: .
V: TRBV27
CDR3: ASRAPGAVEQY

J: TRBJ2-5
D: .
V: TRBV6-6
CDR3: ASSYGGAEETQY

J: TRBJ1-1
D: .
V: TRBV5-1
CDR3: ASSSRLTGNTEAF

J: TRBJ2-7
D: .
V: TRBV4-3
CDR3: ASSQGKSSYEQY

J: TRBJ2-1
D: .
V: TRBV6-5
CDR3: ASSYGVGVDEQF

J: TRBJ2-5
D: .
V: TRBV29-1
CDR3: SVALLSGVQY

J: TRBJ1-4
D: TRBD1
V: TRBV6-5
CDR3: ASSPRDSNEKLF

J: TRBJ2-2
D: .
V: TRBV14
CDR3: ASSQYLGAGELF

J: .
D: .
V: TRBV12-3/TRBV12-4
CDR3: ASRSGGGYEQY

J: TRBJ2-5
D: TRBD1
V: TRBV20-1
CDR3: SGVPGQKETQY

J: TRBJ2-2
D: .
V: TRBV5-1
CDR3: ASSLSTDRNTGELF

J: TRBJ2-5
D: .
V: TRBV29-1
CDR3: SATPTGAGRTQY

J: TRBJ2-1
D: TRBD2
V: TRBV4-1
CDR3: ASSQELLRDYHTQYVEQF

J: TRBJ2-7
D: TRBD2
V: TRBV19
CDR3: ASSIGASGYYEQY

J: TRBJ1-1
D: .
V: TRBV16
CDR3: ASSPQGTTTEAF

J: TRBJ2-7
D: .
V: TRBV7-2
CDR3: ASSPQGLNAYEQY

J: TRBJ2-3
D: TRBD2
V: TRBV7-8
CDR3: ASSSLLRLASTDTQY

J: TRBJ1-4
D: .
V: TRBV6-5
CDR3: ASRPALTNEKLF

J: TRBJ2-5
D: .
V: TRBV6-5
CDR3: ASTRGAKETQY

J: .
D: .
V: TRBV3-1
CDR3: ASSQARETLTDQF

J: .
D: TRBD2
V: TRBV12-3/TRBV12-4
CDR3: ASRRSGRPPEQY

J: TRBJ2-1
D: .
V: TRBV7-8
CDR3: ASSLGETLGYNEQF

J: TRBJ1-2
D: TRBD1
V: TRBV29-1
CDR3: SVEERDRANYGYT

J: TRBJ2-5
D: .
V: TRBV20-1
CDR3: SARPPAEETQY

J: TRBJ2-1
D: TRBD2
V: TRBV15
CDR3: ATSREVGGRDGAYNEQF

J: .
D: TRBD1
V: TRBV9
CDR3: ASSVRTGGPQETQY

J: TRBJ2-5
D: TRBD2
V: TRBV11-2
CDR3: ASRGLAGVETQY

J: TRBJ2-5
D: .
V: TRBV4-3
CDR3: ASSQSGSRRTQY

J: TRBJ2-1
D: .
V: TRBV4-1
CDR3: ASSHLGGNEQF

J: TRBJ2-5
D: .
V: TRBV12-3/TRBV12-4
CDR3: ASSLRGGQTQY

J: TRBJ2-1
D: TRBD2
V: TRBV9
CDR3: ASSVGGSGAYNEQF

J: TRBJ2-1
D: TRBD2
V: TRBV5-1
CDR3: ASSDSGGRYNEQF

J: TRBJ2-5
D: TRBD1
V: TRBV6-2/TRBV6-3
CDR3: ASSHNRGRQETQY

J: TRBJ2-4
D: TRBD1
V: TRBV4-3
CDR3: ASSPGQGYDIQY

J: TRBJ2-5
D: TRBD1
V: TRBV7-2
CDR3: ASSLGDRDRETQY

J: .
D: TRBD1
V: TRBV29-1
CDR3: SVEGPVRGHDNEQF